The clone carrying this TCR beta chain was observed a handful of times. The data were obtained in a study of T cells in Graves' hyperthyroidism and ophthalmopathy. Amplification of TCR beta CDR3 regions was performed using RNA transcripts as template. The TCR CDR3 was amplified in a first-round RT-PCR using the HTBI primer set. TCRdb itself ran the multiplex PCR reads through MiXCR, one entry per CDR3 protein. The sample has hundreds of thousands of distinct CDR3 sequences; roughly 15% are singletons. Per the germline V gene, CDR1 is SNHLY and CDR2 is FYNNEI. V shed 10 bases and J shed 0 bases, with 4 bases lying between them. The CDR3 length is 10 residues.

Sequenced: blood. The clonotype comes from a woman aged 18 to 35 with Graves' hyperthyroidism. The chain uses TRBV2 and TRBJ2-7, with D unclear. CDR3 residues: CAIDSYEQYF. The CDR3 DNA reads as TGTGCCATCGACTCCTACGAGCAGTACTTC.